The present T cell receptor (beta chain) was sequenced within a study of T cells in Graves' hyperthyroidism and ophthalmopathy. Per the germline V gene, CDR1 is MNHEY and CDR2 is SVGAGI. V was pared by 6 bases and J by 4 bases, with 3 bases of the junction left unmatched. This CDR3 spans 13 amino acids. This clonotype showed up many times. The antigen is undetermined. Uncontrolled infection, other autoimmune disease, pregnancy or lactation led to exclusion. Clinical symptoms, serum thyroxine, TRAb, thyroid ultrasound and orbital computed tomography informed diagnoses. Using RNA transcripts as the source, TCR beta CDR3 regions were amplified. Initially, a first-round RT-PCR of the TCR CDR3 employed the HTBI primer set. MiXCR, applied by TCRdb to the multiplex PCR reads, yields one record per CDR3 protein. The sample has roughly 500,000 distinct CDR3 sequences, 46% seen once. General observations from the study: Expanded thyroid clonotypes (above 0.001) were mostly also found in blood. Progression to ophthalmopathy was predicted a median of roughly 6.5 months early.

The chain recombines TRBV6-5 with TRBJ1-2; 9 bases map to TRBD1. This clonotype was sampled from an adult woman with Graves' disease, either hyperthyroidism or ophthalmopathy (not recorded which). The specimen was peripheral blood or thyroid tissue (not recorded which). The CDR3 protein is CASRGQGTYGYTF. For the CDR3, the DNA is TGTGCCAGCAGAGGACAGGGGACCTATGGCTACACCTTC.